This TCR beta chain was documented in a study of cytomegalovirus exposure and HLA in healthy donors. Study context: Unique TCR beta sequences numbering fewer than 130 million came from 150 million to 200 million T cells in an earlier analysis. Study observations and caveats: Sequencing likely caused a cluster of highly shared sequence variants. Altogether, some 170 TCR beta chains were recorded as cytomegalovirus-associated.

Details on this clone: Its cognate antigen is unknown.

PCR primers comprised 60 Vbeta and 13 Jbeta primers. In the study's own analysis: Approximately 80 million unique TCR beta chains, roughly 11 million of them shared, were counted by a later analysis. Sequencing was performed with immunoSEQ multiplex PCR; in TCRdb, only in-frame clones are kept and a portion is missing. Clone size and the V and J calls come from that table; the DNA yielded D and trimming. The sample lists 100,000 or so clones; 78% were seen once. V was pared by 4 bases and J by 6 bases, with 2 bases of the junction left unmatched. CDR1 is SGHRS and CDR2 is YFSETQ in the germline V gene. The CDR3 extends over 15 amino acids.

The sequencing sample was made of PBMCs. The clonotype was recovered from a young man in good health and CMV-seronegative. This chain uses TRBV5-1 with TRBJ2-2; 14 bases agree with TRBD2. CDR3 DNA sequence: TGCGCCAGCAGCACGACTAGCGGGGGGGCCGGGGAGCTGTTTTTT. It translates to CASSTTSGGAGELFF.